The 25 T cell receptor beta chains presented below share a single source sample, sequenced in a study of T cells in women clearing cervical HPV infection. Method: immunoSEQ multiplex PCR; TCRdb's copy keeps in-frame clones and lacks some. This sample's table reports about 45,000 clones. Sequencing was done on a sample of blood buffy coat. The origin of the receptors is a woman aged 18 to 75 with a cervical HPV16 infection that either progressed to CIN3+ or cleared (not recorded which).

Turning to this clone: The read ends 3 residues shy of where the CDR3 ends; the end is completed using the germline J gene. V usage is TRBV12-3 or TRBV12-4 and J usage is TRBJ2-1, with D perhaps TRBD2 (6 bases). Trimming stripped 5 bases from V and 0 bases from J, with 20 bases between. The CDR3 sequence is 18 residues long. The DNA read from the CDR3 is TGTGCCAGCAGTGTCGGTCTGGCTAGCGACCACTCCTACAATGAG. The encoded protein is CASSVGLASDHSYNE. Given in full, the CDR3 is CASSVGLASDHSYNEQFF.

As regards this clone: Read coverage stops 3 residues before the CDR3 terminus; the germline J gene supplies the remainder. This rearrangement joins TRBV7-2 to TRBJ2-3, with TRBD1 as a possible D gene (6 bases). The germline CDR1 and CDR2 sequences are SGHTA and FQGNSA. CDR3 size: 15 residues. This CDR3 is CASSLYQGLRETQYF. Incomplete CDR3 DNA: TGTGCCAGCAGCTTATACCAGGGGTTAAGAGAGACG.

In regard to this clone: The read terminates 3 residues before the CDR3 end, so the remaining end is supplied by the germline J gene. V is TRBV7-3 and J is TRBJ2-1, with 8 positions matching TRBD2. This CDR3 has 13 residues. Germline CDR1 reads SGHTA; CDR2 reads FQGTGA. Unmatched junction bases numbered 4, after V lost 4 bases and J lost 8 bases. The CDR3 DNA, read in part, is TGTGCCAGCAGCTCGGGGGGGGTCGATGAG. Its translation: CASSSGGVDE. The complete CDR3 protein is CASSSGGVDEQFF. The variable domain in full, completed from reference TRBV7-3 and TRBJ2-1, reads GAGVSQTPSNKVTEKGKYVELRCDPISGHTALYWYRQSLGQGPEFLIYFQGTGAADDSGLPNDRFFAVRPEGSVSTLKIQRTERGDSAVYLCASSSGGVDEQFFGPGTRLTVL.

Of note for this clone: The read terminates 3 residues ahead of where the CDR3 ends, so the germline J gene completes it. The chain recombines TRBV2 with TRBJ2-7; maybe TRBD2 (6 bases). Per the germline V gene, CDR1 is SNHLY and CDR2 is FYNNEI. V gave up 4 bases and J gave up 3 bases, with 22 bases separating them. The CDR3 length is 17 residues. CDR3 DNA (partial): TGTGCCAGCAGTGCACAGACTAGAGTAGCATCTAACTACGAG. Translated, it gives CASSAQTRVASNYE. The entire CDR3 reads CASSAQTRVASNYEQYF.

A word on this clone: The read stops 3 residues short of the end of the CDR3; the missing end is completed from the germline J gene. The chain links TRBV20-1 to TRBJ1-5; D remains unclear. In germline, CDR1 is DFQATT, CDR2 SNEGSKA (reference sequence). The CDR3 contains 12 residues. V lost 5 bases, J lost 8 bases, and 13 bases lay in between. The sequenced CDR3 bases are TGCAGTGCTCAAGTACCCGAGGAGCCC. Encoded protein: CSAQVPEEP. The complete CDR3 protein is CSAQVPEEPQHF.

Remarks on this clone: Coverage ceases 3 residues before the CDR3 finishes, and the germline J gene fills in the end. The chain has TRBV2 and TRBJ2-3; 9 positions match TRBD2. The CDR3 is made up of 16 amino acids. From germline, CDR1 is SNHLY and CDR2 FYNNEI. The V segment lost 6 bases and the J segment 2 bases; nucleotides outside the gene matches: 9. The CDR3 region is CASSELAGVPTDTQYF. The DNA read from the CDR3 is TGTGCCAGCAGCGAGTTAGCGGGGGTACCCACAGATACG.

Points on this clone: The CDR3 end falls 3 residues outside the read, so it is completed with the germline J gene. The chain is built from TRBV18 and TRBJ1-1, with TRBD1 matching over 7 bases. The CDR3 totals 13 residues. The germline CDR1 and CDR2 sequences are KGHSH and LQKENI. The V and J ends lost 5 bases and 2 bases, in that order; junction bases with no gene match: 2. The CDR3 loop is CASSGTVNTEAFF. Incomplete CDR3 DNA: TGTGCCAGCTCAGGGACAGTCAACACTGAA.

CDR3 region: CSARGWEGDQNIQYF. The covered CDR3 bases are TGCAGTGCTAGGGGTTGGGAGGGGGATCAAAACATT. The rearrangement joins TRBV20-1 to TRBJ2-4; possible D gene TRBD2, 7 bases. The CDR3 end is not reached by the read, which stops 3 residues before it; the germline J gene fills it in. CDR3 size: 15 residues. Deletions cut 3 bases from V and 5 bases from J, with 17 bases between. CDR1 is DFQATT and CDR2 is SNEGSKA in the germline V gene (reference sequence).

Turning to this clone: The read terminates 3 residues before the CDR3 end, so the remaining end is supplied by the germline J gene. The gene calls are TRBV19 and TRBJ2-1, with D tentatively TRBD1 (6 bases). Germline V gives CDR1 LNHDA, CDR2 SQIVND (reference sequence). V shed 7 bases and J shed 3 bases, with 19 bases lying between them. The CDR3 length is 16 residues. The CDR3 DNA, read in part, is TGTGCCAGTACGAGGGCCAGCAGGGGTGTCTACAATGAG. It encodes CASTRASRGVYNE. The full CDR3 protein reads CASTRASRGVYNEQFF.

As concerns this clone: Read data end 3 residues before the CDR3 end; the end is taken from the germline J gene. The gene calls are TRBV5-1 and TRBJ2-2, with 10 nucleotides matching TRBD2. Germline-derived CDR1 and CDR2 are SGHRS and YFSETQ. The V segment lost 1 base and the J segment 1 base; nucleotides outside the gene matches: 1. The CDR3 extends over 16 amino acids. The CDR3 sequence: CASSLIAGGNTGELFF. CDR3 bases read: TGCGCCAGCAGCTTGATAGCGGGAGGGAACACCGGGGAG.

A word on this clone: Sequencing ends 3 residues short of the CDR3 end; the germline J gene provides the rest. The chain uses TRBV7-7 and TRBJ2-1; D is undetermined. V lost 5 bases and J lost 5, with 16 bases in between. The V gene's germline CDR1 is SSHAT and CDR2 FNYEAQ (reference sequence). This CDR3 has 15 amino acids. The CDR3 DNA, read in part, is TGTGCCAGCAGCCAGGAAGGAGCTCTCCACAATGAG. Translating it yields CASSQEGALHNE. The entire CDR3 sequence reads CASSQEGALHNEQFF.

Points on this clone: Sequencing ends 3 residues short of the CDR3 end; the germline J gene provides the rest. This chain uses TRBV5-1 with TRBJ2-7; D remains ambiguous. Germline V CDR1 and CDR2: SGHRS, YFSETQ. Trimming shortened V by 1 base and J by 1 base, and 9 bases separated the two germline ends. This CDR3 is built from 14 residues. The CDR3 loop is CASSLIVGSYEQYF. The sequenced CDR3 bases are TGCGCCAGCAGCTTGATTGTCGGGTCCTACGAG.

This CDR3 reads CASSLVRGATYEQYF. Partial CDR3 DNA: TGTGCCAGCAGCTTAGTCCGGGGGGCCACCTACGAG. The V call is TRBV7-7, the J call TRBJ2-7, with a possible D match to TRBD2 (7 bases). Sequencing ends 3 residues short of the CDR3 end; the germline J gene provides the rest. There are 15 residues in the CDR3. Germline V gene lookup returns CDR1 SSHAT and CDR2 FNYEAQ (reference sequence). Trimming took off 1 base at V and 2 bases at J, with 12 bases between the two ends.

As for this clone: The read gets to within 3 residues of the CDR3 end, and the germline J gene fills in the rest. This rearrangement joins TRBV2 to TRBJ2-5; the match to TRBD2 covers 10 bases. The CDR3 covers 15 residues. Germline V gives CDR1 SNHLY, CDR2 FYNNEI. V lost 6 bases and J lost 4; bases outside the gene matches: 8. Partial CDR3 DNA: TGTGCCAGCAGCGTACTAGCGGGAACAGGAGAGACC. This gives the protein CASSVLAGTGET. The full CDR3 is CASSVLAGTGETQYF.

Turning to this clone: The read comes to an end 3 residues before the CDR3 does, leaving the germline J gene to fill in the end. The chain has TRBV6-2 or TRBV6-3 and TRBJ2-3; D gene uncertain. CDR3 length equals 12 residues. Germline CDR1 MNHEY, CDR2 SVGEGT. Trimming cost V 5 bases and J 2 bases, with 5 bases left between them. CDR3: CASSQHTDTQYF. The sequenced CDR3 bases are TGTGCCAGCAGTCAACACACAGATACG.

Worth noting for this clone: The read is 3 residues too short to cover the CDR3 end, so that end is filled in from the germline J gene. The V and J genes are TRBV2 and TRBJ2-7; D possibly corresponds to TRBD2 (5 bases). CDR1 and CDR2 (germline): SNHLY, FYNNEI. This CDR3 region has 11 residues. With 6 bases removed from V and 5 bases from J, the gap between germline ends came to 8 bases. CDR3 DNA, as far as it was read: TGTGCCAGCAGGTCCGGGGACGAG. It yields the protein CASRSGDE. The entire CDR3 reads CASRSGDEQYF.

Concerning this clone itself: From the germline J gene comes the end of the CDR3, since the read stops 3 residues before it. V usage is TRBV5-1 and J usage is TRBJ2-5; the match to TRBD2 covers 8 bases. Germline CDR1 SGHRS, CDR2 YFSETQ. This CDR3 comprises 13 residues. V trimming: 9 bases; J trimming: 1 base; junction bases outside the gene matches: 5. The CDR3 sequence: CATQRGPQETQYF. The DNA read from the CDR3 is TGCGCCACCCAGCGGGGGCCCCAAGAGACC. The variable domain in full, completed from reference TRBV5-1 and TRBJ2-5, reads KAGVTQTPRYLIKTRGQQVTLSCSPISGHRSVSWYQQTPGQGLQFLFEYFSETQRNKGNFPGRFSGRQFSNSRSEMNVSTLELGDSALYLCATQRGPQETQYFGPGTRLLVL.

A remark on this clone: The DNA ends 3 residues before the CDR3 does, and the rest of the CDR3 is filled in from the germline J gene. The gene calls are TRBV5-4 and TRBJ1-2, with D uncertain. This CDR3 is 16 amino acids long. V was clipped by 7 bases and J by 1 base, with 20 bases between them. Per the germline V gene, CDR1 is SGHNT and CDR2 is YYREEE (reference sequence). The CDR3 spells CASRIGHLGLNYGYTF. The sequenced part of the CDR3 DNA is TGTGCCAGCCGAATTGGGCACCTTGGCCTTAACTATGGC. The variable domain in full, with the rest retrieved from reference TRBV5-4 and TRBJ1-2, is ETGVTQSPTHLIKTRGQQVTLRCSSQSGHNTVSWYQQALGQGPQFIFQYYREEENGRGNFPPRFSGLQFPNYSSELNVNALELDDSALYLCASRIGHLGLNYGYTFGSGTRLTVV.

Points on this clone: Sequencing ends 3 residues short of the CDR3 end; the germline J gene provides the rest. This chain links TRBV20-1 with TRBJ1-2; 8 bases map to TRBD1. The CDR3 loop spans 13 amino acids. Unmatched junction bases numbered 7, after V lost 3 bases and J lost 7 bases. Germline assignment: CDR1 DFQATT and CDR2 SNEGSKA (reference sequence). The DNA read from the CDR3 is TGCAGTGCTAGCGGACAGGGAGGGAGTGGC. Translation: CSASGQGGSG. From start to end, the CDR3 is CSASGQGGSGYTF.

With respect to this clone: The observed sequence ends 3 residues before the CDR3 terminus, with the missing tail filled in from the germline J gene. The chain recombines TRBV29-1 with TRBJ2-3; possibly TRBD1 for D (5 bases). Trimming removed 3 bases at V and 6 bases at J, with 13 bases between. There are 13 residues in the CDR3. Germline CDR1 is SQVTM and CDR2 is ANQGSEA. The CDR3 loop is CSVDRQGADTQYF. The CDR3 bases that were read are TGCAGCGTTGATCGGCAGGGTGCTGATACG.

A word on this clone: The sequenced fragment ends 3 residues before the CDR3 boundary, so the rest is inferred from the germline J gene. The chain employs TRBV5-6 and TRBJ1-5, with TRBD1 matching over 8 bases. Losses at the gene ends were 4 bases for V and 4 bases for J; bases not matched to a gene: 7. The CDR3 has 15 amino acids. Germline V CDR1 and CDR2: SGHDT, YYEEEE. This chain's CDR3 is CASSPHWTGNQPQHF. The sequenced CDR3 bases are TGTGCCAGCAGCCCCCATTGGACAGGGAATCAGCCC.

As for this clone: The read ends 3 residues shy of where the CDR3 ends; the end is completed using the germline J gene. The chain combines TRBV4-1 with TRBJ2-2; 7 nucleotides agree with TRBD2. Trimming cost V 4 bases and J 2 bases; bases outside gene matches: 7. The CDR3 runs to 16 residues. Germline V lookup: CDR1 MGHRA, CDR2 YSYEKL. CDR3 sequence: CASSPWGGANTGELFF. The DNA read from the CDR3 is TGCGCCAGCAGCCCCTGGGGGGGAGCTAACACCGGGGAG.

Comment on this clone: The read halts 3 residues ahead of the CDR3 end, with the missing end drawn from the germline J gene. This chain connects TRBV5-1 to TRBJ2-7; possibly TRBD1 for D (6 bases). V was cut by 4 bases and J by 3 bases, with 11 bases left in between. The CDR3 consists of 13 residues. Germline loops: CDR1 SGHRS, CDR2 YFSETQ. The DNA read from the CDR3 is TGCGCCAGCAGCCCCAGGGACATCTACGAG. Translating gives CASSPRDIYE. The CDR3, in full, reads CASSPRDIYEQYF.

With regard to this clone: The read ends 3 residues shy of where the CDR3 ends; the end is completed using the germline J gene. The chain combines TRBV7-3 with TRBJ2-3, with TRBD2 matching over 12 bases. Germline loops: CDR1 SGHTA, CDR2 FQGTGA. V was clipped by 0 bases and J by 6 bases; unmatched bases: 10. The CDR3 has 18 amino acids. CDR3 residues: CASSLTPRTSGTRDTQYF. Incomplete CDR3 DNA: TGTGCCAGCAGCTTAACGCCCCGGACTAGCGGGACAAGGGATACG.

With respect to this clone: The read is 3 residues too short to cover the CDR3 end, so that end is filled in from the germline J gene. Other nucleotide sequences in the sample specify the same CDR3. The chain joins TRBV5-1 to TRBJ1-3; no clear D gene. With 4 bases removed from V and 0 bases from J, the gap between germline ends came to 8 bases. This CDR3 is 14 amino acids long. The V gene's germline CDR1 is SGHRS and CDR2 YFSETQ. CDR3 protein: CASSLDLSGNTIYF. The CDR3 DNA, read in part, is TGCGCCAGCAGCCTAGACCTCTCTGGAAACACC.